The next 19 T cell receptor beta chains were all read from a single sample in a study of cytomegalovirus exposure and HLA in healthy donors. PCR primers comprised 60 Vbeta and 13 Jbeta primers. Sequencing was performed with immunoSEQ multiplex PCR; in TCRdb, only in-frame clones are kept and a portion is missing. Seen in this sample are fewer than 200,000 clones; the ten most common clones hold roughly 6.7%. Sequencing was performed on PBMCs. These receptors were collected from a man aged 25-40 years in good health and CMV-seronegative.

This sequence joins TRBV15 and TRBJ2-2, with D possibly being TRBD1 (6 bases). Germline CDR1 is LNHNV and CDR2 is YYDKDF (reference sequence). V shed 1 base and J shed 4 bases, with 16 bases lying between them. There are 17 residues in the CDR3. CDR3 sequence (DNA): TGTGCCACCAGCAGAGGTGGGACACGATATCGCACCGGGGAGCTGTTTTTT. It is translated as CATSRGGTRYRTGELFF.

This chain links TRBV7-2 with TRBJ2-1; 12 nucleotides align to TRBD2. Germline CDR1 and CDR2: SGHTA and FQGNSA. This CDR3 is built from 16 residues. V was clipped by 5 bases and J by 9 bases; unmatched bases: 11. DNA for the CDR3: TGTGCCAGCAGCCCTCGACTAGCGGGAGCTGGAGGTGAGCAGTTCTTC. This sequence encodes CASSPRLAGAGGEQFF.

The chain employs TRBV7-6 and TRBJ1-6; 7 bases are a match to TRBD1. From germline, CDR1 is SGHVS and CDR2 FNYEAQ. The CDR3 has 16 amino acids. Trimming at V came to 2 bases and at J to 6 bases, leaving 7 bases not matched to a gene. The CDR3 is CASSLRQGVSNSPLHF. The CDR3 DNA reads as TGTGCCAGCAGCTTACGGCAGGGGGTTTCTAATTCACCCCTCCACTTT. Using reference TRBV7-6 and TRBJ1-6 for the parts outside the CDR3, the full variable domain is GAGVSQSPRYKVTKRGQDVALRCDPISGHVSLYWYRQALGQGPEFLTYFNYEAQQDKSGLPNDRFSAERPEGSISTLTIQRTEQRDSAMYRCASSLRQGVSNSPLHFGNGTRLTVT.

The rearrangement links TRBV10-2 to TRBJ1-4, with a tentative D call TRBD1 (6 bases). The germline V and J ends were trimmed by 6 bases and 3 bases, with 11 bases remaining between them. Germline V gene lookup returns CDR1 WSHSY and CDR2 SAAADI. This CDR3 spans 14 amino acids. The CDR3 DNA follows: TGCGCCAGCAGCGACTGGACAGCTAATGAAAAACTGTTTTTT. This gives the protein CASSDWTANEKLFF.

V gene TRBV5-1 combines with J gene TRBJ2-2; D perhaps matches TRBD1 (6 bases). V gave up 4 bases and J gave up 0 bases, with 10 bases separating them. There are 15 residues in the CDR3. Germline CDR1 and CDR2: SGHRS and YFSETQ. CDR3 DNA: TGCGCCAGCAGCCGGGACACATCGAACACCGGGGAGCTGTTTTTT. Translated: CASSRDTSNTGELFF. Together with reference TRBV5-1 and TRBJ2-2, the CDR3 gives the full variable domain: KAGVTQTPRYLIKTRGQQVTLSCSPISGHRSVSWYQQTPGQGLQFLFEYFSETQRNKGNFPGRFSGRQFSNSRSEMNVSTLELGDSALYLCASSRDTSNTGELFFGEGSRLTVL.

The rearrangement uses TRBV9 and TRBJ1-2; possible D gene TRBD1, 5 bases. V was clipped by 3 bases and J by 8 bases, with 11 bases between them. The CDR3 covers 12 residues. Germline V gives CDR1 SGDLS, CDR2 YYNGEE. The CDR3 spells CASSGGRGGYTF. CDR3 DNA: TGTGCCAGCAGCGGCGGGCGGGGGGGCTACACCTTC.

The CDR3 coding sequence is TGTGCCAGCGGGACAGGGCTCGAGGGGTATGGCTACACCTTC. Encoded protein: CASGTGLEGYGYTF. This chain uses TRBV18 with TRBJ1-2, with 9 bases fitting TRBD1. The junction had 9 bases not matched to a gene; V was cut back by 8 bases and J by 5 bases. Germline V gene lookup returns CDR1 KGHSH and CDR2 LQKENI. This CDR3 is built from 14 residues. The whole variable domain, filled in from reference TRBV18 and TRBJ1-2, reads NAGVMQNPRHLVRRRGQEARLRCSPMKGHSHVYWYRQLPEEGLKFMVYLQKENIIDESGMPKERFSAEFPKEGPSILRIQQVVRGDSAAYFCASGTGLEGYGYTFGSGTRLTVV.

CDR3 loop: CASSLYGGTGEAFF. DNA for the CDR3: TGTGCCAGCAGTTTATACGGGGGGACAGGGGAAGCTTTCTTT. V is TRBV27 and J is TRBJ1-1, with TRBD1 matching over 9 bases. There are 14 residues in the CDR3. Trimming took 1 base from V and 8 from J; bases not matched to a gene: 5. Looked up from germline, CDR1 is MNHEY and CDR2 is SMNVEV (reference sequence).

The chain recombines TRBV7-9 with TRBJ1-4, with D perhaps matching TRBD1 (6 bases). The CDR3 runs 14 residues. Trimming took off 2 bases at V and 13 bases at J, with 17 bases between the two ends. Per the germline V gene, CDR1 is SEHNR and CDR2 is FQNEAQ (reference sequence). CDR3 protein: CASSLPHRGGALFF. The CDR3 DNA is TGTGCCAGCAGCTTACCCCACCGCGGGGGGGCACTGTTTTTT.

The chain employs TRBV5-1 and TRBJ2-7; possibly TRBD2 for D (5 bases). The CDR3 runs to 17 residues. Germline loops: CDR1 SGHRS, CDR2 YFSETQ. Trimming left V 5 bases short and J 4 bases short, with 25 bases between. CDR3 region: CASRLGFSAKEEYEQYF. For the CDR3, the DNA is TGCGCCAGCAGACTTGGGTTCAGCGCTAAGGAGGAGTACGAGCAGTACTTC.

The gene calls are TRBV6-6 and TRBJ2-7; 7 nucleotides line up with TRBD1. Trimming cost V 6 bases and J 6 bases; bases outside gene matches: 14. This CDR3 has 15 amino acids. Looked up from germline, CDR1 is MNHNY and CDR2 is SVGAGI (reference sequence). The CDR3: CASRVTGTEWTEQYF. Written as DNA, the CDR3 is TGTGCCAGCAGGGTTACCGGGACAGAATGGACCGAGCAGTACTTC.

This chain uses TRBV4-1 with TRBJ2-3; D is perhaps TRBD2 (6 bases). The CDR3 has 13 residues. Germline V gene lookup returns CDR1 MGHRA and CDR2 YSYEKL. The V and J ends lost 4 bases and 6 bases respectively, with 11 bases between them. The CDR3 region is CASSPREYDTQYF. The CDR3 DNA reads TGCGCCAGCAGCCCCCGGGAGTACGATACGCAGTATTTT.

V and J are TRBV30 and TRBJ1-2; D possibly corresponds to TRBD1 (6 bases). With 3 bases removed from V and 1 base from J, the gap between germline ends came to 18 bases. Germline V gene data show CDR1 as GTSNPN and CDR2 as SVGIG (reference sequence). This CDR3 has 16 residues. The chain's CDR3 is CAWRRIETGSNYGYTF. CDR3 DNA sequence: TGTGCCTGGAGACGAATAGAGACAGGCAGTAACTATGGCTACACCTTC.

This chain uses TRBV27 with TRBJ2-7; 10 bases agree with TRBD1. The J segment lost 3 bases and the V segment lost 7 bases, leaving 15 bases of the junction unmatched. The CDR3 extends over 17 amino acids. Germline loops: CDR1 MNHEY, CDR2 SMNVEV (reference sequence). The CDR3 DNA is TGTGCCAGCAAAACCCTTCTCGGGACAGGGGTTCTCTACGAGCAGTACTTC. Translated: CASKTLLGTGVLYEQYF.

The chain combines TRBV28 with TRBJ2-5; a possible D gene is TRBD2 (6 bases). This CDR3 comprises 15 residues. Deletions cut 5 bases from V and 2 bases from J, with 15 bases between. Looked up from germline, CDR1 is MDHEN and CDR2 is SYDVKM. CDR3 loop: CASSIEGGPQETQYF. DNA of the CDR3: TGTGCCAGCAGTATCGAGGGAGGTCCGCAAGAGACCCAGTACTTC.

The chain is built from TRBV10-3 and TRBJ1-2; TRBD1 is a possible D gene (5 bases). This CDR3 has 14 amino acids. The germline V gene has CDR1 ENHRY and CDR2 SYGVKD. Trimming left V 7 bases short and J 6 bases short, with 18 bases between. The CDR3 here is CAIKASGEDHGYTF. For the CDR3, the DNA is TGTGCCATCAAGGCGTCGGGGGAGGATCATGGCTACACCTTC.

The V and J genes are TRBV5-1 and TRBJ2-1; 9 bases fit TRBD2. Germline loops: CDR1 SGHRS, CDR2 YFSETQ. The CDR3 is made up of 14 amino acids. V was pared by 0 bases and J by 10 bases, with 5 bases of the junction left unmatched. CDR3 sequence reads: CASSLASGVTEQFF. The CDR3 region has the DNA TGCGCCAGCAGCTTGGCTAGCGGGGTTACAGAGCAGTTCTTC.

The chain uses TRBV6-6 and TRBJ2-1; D is possibly TRBD2 (6 bases). The length of the CDR3 is 12 residues. The V end was cut by 8 bases, the J end by 4 bases, with 9 bases between. CDR1 is MNHNY, CDR2 SVGAGI, per germline (reference sequence). The CDR3 reads CASGGYYNEQFF. The CDR3, as DNA: TGTGCCAGCGGGGGGTATTACAATGAGCAGTTCTTC.

V is TRBV10-2 and J is TRBJ2-1; D remains ambiguous. The V gene's germline CDR1 is WSHSY and CDR2 SAAADI. The CDR3 has 12 residues. The V end lost 6 bases, the J end lost 6 bases, and 9 bases lay between the germline ends. The CDR3 region has the DNA TGCGCCAGCAGCCGGGTAGGCAATGAGCAGTTCTTC. The encoded protein is CASSRVGNEQFF.